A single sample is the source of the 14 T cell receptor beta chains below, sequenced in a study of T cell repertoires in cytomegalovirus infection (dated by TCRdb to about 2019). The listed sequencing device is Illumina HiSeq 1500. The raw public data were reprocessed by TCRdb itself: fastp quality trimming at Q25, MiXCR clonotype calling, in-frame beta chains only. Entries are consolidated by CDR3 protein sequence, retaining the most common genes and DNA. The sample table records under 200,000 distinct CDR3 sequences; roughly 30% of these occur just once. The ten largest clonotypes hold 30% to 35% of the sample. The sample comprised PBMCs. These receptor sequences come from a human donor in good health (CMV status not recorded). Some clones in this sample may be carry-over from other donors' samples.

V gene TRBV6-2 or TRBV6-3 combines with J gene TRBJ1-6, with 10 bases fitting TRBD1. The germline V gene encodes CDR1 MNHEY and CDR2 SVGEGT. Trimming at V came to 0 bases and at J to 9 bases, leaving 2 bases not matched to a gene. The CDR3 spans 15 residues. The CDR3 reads CASSYSTGGSSPLHF. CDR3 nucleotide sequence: TGTGCCAGCAGTTACTCGACAGGGGGCAGTTCACCCCTCCACTTT.

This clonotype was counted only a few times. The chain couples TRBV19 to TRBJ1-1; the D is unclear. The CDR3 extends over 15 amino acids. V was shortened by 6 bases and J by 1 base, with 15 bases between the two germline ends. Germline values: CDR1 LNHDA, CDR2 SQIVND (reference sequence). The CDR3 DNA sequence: TGTGCCAGTAGCATAAGAGTACAAACGAACACTGAAGCTTTCTTT. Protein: CASSIRVQTNTEAFF.

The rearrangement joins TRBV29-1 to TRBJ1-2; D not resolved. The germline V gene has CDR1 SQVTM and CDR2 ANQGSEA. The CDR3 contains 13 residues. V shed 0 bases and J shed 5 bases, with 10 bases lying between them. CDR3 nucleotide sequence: TGCAGCGTTGAAGATAGAACCTCGTATGGCTACACCTTC. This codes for CSVEDRTSYGYTF.

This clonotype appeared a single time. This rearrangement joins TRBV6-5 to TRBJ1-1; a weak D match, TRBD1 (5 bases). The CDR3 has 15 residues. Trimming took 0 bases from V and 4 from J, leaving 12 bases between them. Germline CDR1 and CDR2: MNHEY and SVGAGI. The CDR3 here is CASSYSGALGTEAFF. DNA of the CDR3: TGTGCCAGCAGTTACTCCGGGGCGTTGGGCACTGAAGCTTTCTTT.

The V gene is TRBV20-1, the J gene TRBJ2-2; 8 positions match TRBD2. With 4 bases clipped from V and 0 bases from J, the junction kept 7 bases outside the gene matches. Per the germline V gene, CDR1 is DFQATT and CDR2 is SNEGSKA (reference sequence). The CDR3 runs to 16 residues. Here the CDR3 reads CSANRAGAANTGELFF. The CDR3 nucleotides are TGCAGTGCTAATCGAGCGGGGGCCGCGAACACCGGGGAGCTGTTTTTT.

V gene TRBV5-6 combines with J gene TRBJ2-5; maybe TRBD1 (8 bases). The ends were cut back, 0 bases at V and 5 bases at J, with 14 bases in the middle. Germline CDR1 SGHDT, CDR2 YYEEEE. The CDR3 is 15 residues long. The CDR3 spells CASSLAGQGGETQYF. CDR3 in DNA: TGTGCCAGCAGCTTGGCTGGACAGGGAGGGGAGACCCAGTACTTC.

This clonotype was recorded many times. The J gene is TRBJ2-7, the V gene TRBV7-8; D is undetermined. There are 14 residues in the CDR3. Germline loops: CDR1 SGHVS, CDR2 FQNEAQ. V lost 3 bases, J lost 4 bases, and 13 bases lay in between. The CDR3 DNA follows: TGTGCCAGCAGCTTGGTCGACGGTGTTTACGAGCAGTACTTC. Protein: CASSLVDGVYEQYF. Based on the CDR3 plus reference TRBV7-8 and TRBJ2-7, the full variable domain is GAGVSQSPRYKVAKRGQDVALRCDPISGHVSLFWYQQALGQGPEFLTYFQNEAQLDKSGLPSDRFFAERPEGSVSTLKIQRTQQEDSAVYLCASSLVDGVYEQYFGPGTRLTVT.

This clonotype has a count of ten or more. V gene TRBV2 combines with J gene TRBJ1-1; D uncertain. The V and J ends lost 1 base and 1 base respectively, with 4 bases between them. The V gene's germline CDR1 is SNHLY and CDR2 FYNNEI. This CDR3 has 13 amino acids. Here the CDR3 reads CASSEGGNTEAFF. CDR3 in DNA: TGTGCCAGCAGTGAAGGGGGGAACACTGAAGCTTTCTTT.

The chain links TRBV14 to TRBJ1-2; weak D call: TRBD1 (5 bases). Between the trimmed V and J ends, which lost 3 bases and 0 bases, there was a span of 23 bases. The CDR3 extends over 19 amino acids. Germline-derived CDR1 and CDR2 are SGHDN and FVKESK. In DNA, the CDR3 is TGTGCCAGCAGCCACCGAGGACGAAGGACAAGCGCTTCTAACTATGGCTACACCTTC. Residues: CASSHRGRRTSASNYGYTF.

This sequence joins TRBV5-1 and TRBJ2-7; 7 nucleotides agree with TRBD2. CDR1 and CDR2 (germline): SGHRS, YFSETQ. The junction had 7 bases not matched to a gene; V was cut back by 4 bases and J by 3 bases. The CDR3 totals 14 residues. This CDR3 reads CASSLGGLNYEQYF. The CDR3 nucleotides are TGCGCCAGCAGCCTGGGGGGACTAAACTACGAGCAGTACTTC.

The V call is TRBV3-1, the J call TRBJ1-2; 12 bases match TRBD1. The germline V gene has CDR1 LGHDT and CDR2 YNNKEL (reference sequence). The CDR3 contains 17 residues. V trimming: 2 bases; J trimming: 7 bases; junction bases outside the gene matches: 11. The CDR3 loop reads CASSQFSGTGGQSGYTF. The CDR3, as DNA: TGTGCCAGCAGCCAATTCTCCGGGACAGGGGGCCAGAGTGGCTACACCTTC.

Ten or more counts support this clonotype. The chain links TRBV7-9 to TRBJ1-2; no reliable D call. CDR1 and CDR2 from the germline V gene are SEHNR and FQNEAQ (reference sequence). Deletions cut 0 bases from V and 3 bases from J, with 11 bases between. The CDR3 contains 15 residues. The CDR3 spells CASSLAASQDYGYTF. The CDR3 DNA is TGTGCCAGCAGCTTAGCGGCCTCCCAGGACTATGGCTACACCTTC.

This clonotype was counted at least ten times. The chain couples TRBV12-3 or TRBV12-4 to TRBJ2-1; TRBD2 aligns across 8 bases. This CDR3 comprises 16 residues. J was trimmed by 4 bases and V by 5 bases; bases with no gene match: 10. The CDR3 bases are TGTGCCAGCAGTAAACCGGGACTAGTAAGTTACAATGAGCAGTTCTTC. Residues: CASSKPGLVSYNEQFF.

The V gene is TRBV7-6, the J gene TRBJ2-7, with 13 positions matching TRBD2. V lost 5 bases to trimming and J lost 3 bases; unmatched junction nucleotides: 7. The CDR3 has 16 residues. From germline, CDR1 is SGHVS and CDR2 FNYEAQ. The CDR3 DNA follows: TGTGCCAGCAGCCAACGGACTAGCGGGGGAAGCTACGAGCAGTACTTC. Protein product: CASSQRTSGGSYEQYF. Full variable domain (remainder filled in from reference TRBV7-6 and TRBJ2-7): GAGVSQSPRYKVTKRGQDVALRCDPISGHVSLYWYRQALGQGPEFLTYFNYEAQQDKSGLPNDRFSAERPEGSISTLTIQRTEQRDSAMYRCASSQRTSGGSYEQYFGPGTRLTVT.